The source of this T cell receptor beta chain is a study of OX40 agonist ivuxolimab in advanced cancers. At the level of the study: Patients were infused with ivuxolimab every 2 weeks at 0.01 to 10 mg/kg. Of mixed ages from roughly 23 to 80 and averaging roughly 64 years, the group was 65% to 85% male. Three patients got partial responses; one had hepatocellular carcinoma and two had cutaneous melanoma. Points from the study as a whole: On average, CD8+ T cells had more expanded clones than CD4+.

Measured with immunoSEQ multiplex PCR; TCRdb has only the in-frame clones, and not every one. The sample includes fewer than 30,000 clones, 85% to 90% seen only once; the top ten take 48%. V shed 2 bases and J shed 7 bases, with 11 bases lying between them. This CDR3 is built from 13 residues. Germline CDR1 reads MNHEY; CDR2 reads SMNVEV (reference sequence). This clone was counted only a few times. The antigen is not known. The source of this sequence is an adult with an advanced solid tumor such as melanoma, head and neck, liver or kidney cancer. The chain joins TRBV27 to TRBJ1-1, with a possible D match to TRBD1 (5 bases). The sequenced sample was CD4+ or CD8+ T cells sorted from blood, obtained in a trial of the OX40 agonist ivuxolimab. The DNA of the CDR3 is TGTGCCAGCAGTTTAAGGGGAATCGGTGAAGCTTTCTTT. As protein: CASSLRGIGEAFF.